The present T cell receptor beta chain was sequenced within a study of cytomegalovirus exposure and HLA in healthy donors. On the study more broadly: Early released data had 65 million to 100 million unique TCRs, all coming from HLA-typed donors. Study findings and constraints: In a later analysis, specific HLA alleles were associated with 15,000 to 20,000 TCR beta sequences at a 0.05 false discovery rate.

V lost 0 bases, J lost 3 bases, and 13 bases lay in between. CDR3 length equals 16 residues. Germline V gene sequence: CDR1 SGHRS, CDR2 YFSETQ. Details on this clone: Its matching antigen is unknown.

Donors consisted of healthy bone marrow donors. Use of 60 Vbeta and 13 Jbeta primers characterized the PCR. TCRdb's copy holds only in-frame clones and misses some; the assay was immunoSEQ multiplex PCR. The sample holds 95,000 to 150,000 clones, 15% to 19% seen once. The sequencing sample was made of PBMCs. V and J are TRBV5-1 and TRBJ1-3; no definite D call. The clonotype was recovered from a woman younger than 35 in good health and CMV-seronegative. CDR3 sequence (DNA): TGCGCCAGCAGCTTGGCCTCTAGAAGGAATGGAAACACCATATATTTT. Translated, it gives CASSLASRRNGNTIYF.